These 21 T cell receptor beta chains share one sample of origin, sequenced in a study of T-cell reconstitution after alpha-beta-depleted transplantation in children. Preparing the TCRbeta library involved the use of unique molecular identifiers. One entry per CDR3 protein results from TCRdb running MiXCR on the PCR reads. Of about 200,000 distinct CDR3 sequences in the sample, 6.3% are singletons; the top ten hold 4.5%. The specimen comprised PBMCs, sampled before TCRalphabeta/CD19-depleted stem cell transplant. The receptors originated from a girl under three years old with combined immunodeficiency, due to receive a stem cell transplant.

This sequence joins TRBV30 and TRBJ1-1; perhaps TRBD1 as D (6 bases). The CDR3 consists of 16 residues. Trimming pared 0 bases from V and 0 bases from J, leaving 14 bases between. Looked up from germline, CDR1 is GTSNPN and CDR2 is SVGIG (reference sequence). Written as DNA, the CDR3 is TGTGCCTGGAGTGTACCGTTAAGGGACATGAACACTGAAGCTTTCTTT. This encodes CAWSVPLRDMNTEAFF.

This chain's CDR3 is CASSYSSGGVYEQFF. The CDR3 region has the DNA TGTGCCAGCAGTTACAGTAGCGGGGGGGTCTATGAGCAGTTCTTC. This chain links TRBV6-2 or TRBV6-3 with TRBJ2-1, with TRBD2 identical over 11 bases. J was trimmed by 8 bases and V by 2 bases; bases with no gene match: 5. Germline CDR1 and CDR2: MNHEY and SVGEGT. This CDR3 region has 15 residues.

The sample holds many counts of this clonotype. The rearrangement joins TRBV14 to TRBJ2-1; possible D gene TRBD2, 5 bases. Trimming took 4 bases from V and 3 from J, leaving 10 bases between them. The V gene's germline CDR1 is SGHDN and CDR2 FVKESK. The CDR3 is 14 residues long. The CDR3 loop reads CASSLSGLYNEQFF. Here the CDR3 DNA reads TGTGCCAGCAGCCTCTCCGGACTCTACAATGAGCAGTTCTTC.

This clonotype has more than one count but fewer than ten. The V gene is TRBV7-9, the J gene TRBJ2-5, with no clear D. The germline CDR1 and CDR2 sequences are SEHNR and FQNEAQ (reference sequence). The CDR3 runs 16 residues. With 4 bases removed from V and 2 bases from J, the gap between germline ends came to 17 bases. The CDR3 sequence: CASSWGPSPFQETQYF. Here the CDR3 DNA reads TGTGCCAGCAGCTGGGGTCCCAGTCCCTTTCAAGAGACCCAGTACTTC.

This clonotype has a count of ten or more. The rearrangement uses TRBV27 and TRBJ2-5; perhaps TRBD2 as D (5 bases). From germline, CDR1 is MNHEY and CDR2 SMNVEV (reference sequence). This CDR3 region has 14 residues. V lost 4 bases, J lost 2 bases, and 11 bases lay in between. CDR3 in DNA: TGTGCCAGCAGTTGGAGACTACCGCAAGAGACCCAGTACTTC. Its protein product is CASSWRLPQETQYF.

This clonotype has ten or more counts. The chain employs TRBV27 and TRBJ2-3; 10 bases map to TRBD2. This CDR3 is 15 amino acids long. The germline V gene has CDR1 MNHEY and CDR2 SMNVEV (reference sequence). Trimming cost V 3 bases and J 0 bases; bases outside gene matches: 0. CDR3 bases: TGTGCCAGCAGTTTTAGCGGGGGGAGCACAGATACGCAGTATTTT. Encoded protein: CASSFSGGSTDTQYF.

This clonotype has at least ten counts. The genes are TRBV4-3 and TRBJ1-2, with D tentatively TRBD1 (5 bases). The CDR3 contains 14 residues. The germline CDR1 and CDR2 sequences are LGHNA and YSLEER. V gave up 3 bases and J gave up 6 bases, with 14 bases separating them. The CDR3 coding sequence is TGCGCCAGCAGCCAGCCGGGGGTCGTGAATGGCTACACCTTC. It is translated as CASSQPGVVNGYTF.

This clonotype was counted many times. The chain is built from TRBV6-2 or TRBV6-3 and TRBJ2-5, with unresolved D. V gave up 2 bases and J gave up 2 bases, with 3 bases separating them. The CDR3 is made up of 12 amino acids. Looked up from germline, CDR1 is MNHEY and CDR2 is SVGEGT. For the CDR3, the DNA is TGTGCCAGCAGTTACCCACAAGAGACCCAGTACTTC. Translated, it gives CASSYPQETQYF.

This clonotype was found many times. The chain employs TRBV29-1 and TRBJ2-2; 9 bases align to TRBD2. This CDR3 has 15 amino acids. Germline lookup yields CDR1 SQVTM and CDR2 ANQGSEA. J lost 0 bases, V lost 5 bases, and 4 bases had no gene match. The chain's CDR3 is CSVRGLATNTGELFF. The CDR3 DNA sequence: TGCAGCGTTAGAGGACTAGCGACGAACACCGGGGAGCTGTTTTTT.

The chain has TRBV11-3 and TRBJ2-2; tentatively, D is TRBD1 (6 bases). The CDR3 is 15 residues long. Trimming left V 7 bases short and J 2 bases short, with 14 bases between. CDR1 and CDR2 (germline): SGHNT, YENEEA. CDR3 nucleotides: TGTGCCAGCACCCCAGATGGGGGCAACACCGGGGAGCTGTTTTTT. The encoded protein is CASTPDGGNTGELFF. Together with reference TRBV11-3 and TRBJ2-2, the CDR3 gives the full variable domain: EAGVVQSPRYKIIEKKQPVAFWCNPISGHNTLYWYLQNLGQGPELLIRYENEEAVDDSQLPKDRFSAERLKGVDSTLKIQPAELGDSAVYLCASTPDGGNTGELFFGEGSRLTVL.

This clonotype was recorded a few times. The chain joins TRBV4-1 to TRBJ2-7; 7 nucleotides match TRBD1. The CDR3 totals 16 residues. V lost 1 base, J lost 0 bases, and 6 bases stayed unmatched. Germline-derived CDR1 and CDR2 are MGHRA and YSYEKL. The CDR3 nucleotides read TGCGCCAGCAGCCAAGGTCCCCGGGACAGCTCCTACGAGCAGTACTTC. Its translation is CASSQGPRDSSYEQYF.

The sample holds many counts of this clonotype. The V gene is TRBV7-9, the J gene TRBJ1-5, with D possibly TRBD1 on 5 matching bases. This CDR3 is 14 amino acids long. Germline values: CDR1 SEHNR, CDR2 FQNEAQ (reference sequence). V was shortened by 1 base and J by 12 bases, with 16 bases between the two germline ends. CDR3 DNA sequence: TGTGCCAGCAGCTTAGGAGGGAGGCCGACAGACCAGCATTTT. This gives the protein CASSLGGRPTDQHF.

In its sample, this clonotype was seen many times. The V and J genes are TRBV15 and TRBJ2-7; D is undetermined. The V gene lost 3 bases and the J gene lost 2 bases, with 8 bases spanning the gap. Per germline, CDR1 LNHNV and CDR2 YYDKDF (reference sequence). The CDR3 length is 13 residues. This CDR3 reads CATSSGRTYEQYF. In nucleotides, the CDR3 is TGTGCCACCAGCAGCGGACGTACCTACGAGCAGTACTTC.

This clonotype showed up many times. The genes are TRBV29-1 and TRBJ2-3, with 11 bases that match TRBD2. Losses at the gene ends were 4 bases for V and 4 bases for J; bases not matched to a gene: 4. The V gene's germline CDR1 is SQVTM and CDR2 ANQGSEA. This CDR3 contains 14 residues. The CDR3 sequence: CSVGIAGGSDTQYF. The DNA of the CDR3 is TGCAGCGTTGGGATAGCGGGAGGGTCAGATACGCAGTATTTT.

The sample holds many counts of this clonotype. The chain uses TRBV27 and TRBJ1-1; D unclear. The V end was cut by 6 bases, the J end by 4 bases, with 15 bases between. CDR1 is MNHEY and CDR2 is SMNVEV in the germline V gene (reference sequence). CDR3 length equals 14 residues. The CDR3 sequence: CASSSGGFGTEAFF. CDR3 in DNA: TGTGCCAGCAGCTCAGGAGGGTTTGGCACTGAAGCTTTCTTT.

This clonotype has more than one count but fewer than ten. This chain links TRBV5-5 with TRBJ2-7; D gene unclear. CDR3 size: 13 residues. The V and J ends lost 2 bases and 3 bases respectively, with 9 bases between them. From germline, CDR1 is SGHKS and CDR2 YYEKEE (reference sequence). The CDR3 nucleotides read TGTGCCAGCAGCTTTGGCAGCCACTACGAGCAGTACTTC. This translates into CASSFGSHYEQYF.

This clonotype was recorded at least ten times. This rearrangement joins TRBV7-9 to TRBJ2-7, with 7 positions matching TRBD1. V lost 4 bases and J lost 6; bases outside the gene matches: 6. This CDR3 is built from 13 residues. Germline lookup yields CDR1 SEHNR and CDR2 FQNEAQ (reference sequence). Written as DNA, the CDR3 is TGTGCCAGCAGCTCAGGGGGATTGTTCGAGCAGTACTTC. This gives the protein CASSSGGLFEQYF.

The genes are TRBV10-3 and TRBJ2-7; D is uncertain. This CDR3 contains 15 residues. Germline loops: CDR1 ENHRY, CDR2 SYGVKD. Trimming removed 5 bases from V and 2 bases from J, with 16 bases in between. CDR3 region: CAISSLWTGAYEQYF. DNA for the CDR3: TGTGCCATCAGTTCCCTTTGGACGGGTGCCTACGAGCAGTACTTC.

This clonotype was detected ten times or more. The rearrangement links TRBV27 to TRBJ2-1; 12 bases are shared with TRBD2. The CDR3 runs 14 residues. The germline gives CDR1 MNHEY, CDR2 SMNVEV (reference sequence). Unmatched junction bases numbered 0, after V lost 5 bases and J lost 4 bases. As DNA, the CDR3 is TGTGCCAGCAGTGGACTAGCGGGGTACAATGAGCAGTTCTTC. Amino acids: CASSGLAGYNEQFF.

Only a few counts were recorded for this clonotype. The chain employs TRBV12-3 or TRBV12-4 and TRBJ2-7, with 13 bases matching TRBD2. The CDR3 totals 16 residues. V shed 4 bases and J 6 bases; nucleotides not matched to a gene: 9. The CDR3 coding sequence is TGTGCCAGCAGTTCCCTTTTACTAGCGGGGGGGATCGAGCAGTACTTC. This sequence encodes CASSSLLLAGGIEQYF.

This clonotype was found many times. The chain links TRBV25-1 to TRBJ2-1; 11 bases map to TRBD2. The CDR3 runs to 14 residues. The germline CDR1 and CDR2 sequences are MGHDK and SYGVNS. V gave up 8 bases and J gave up 3 bases; unmatched junction bases: 3. The CDR3 nucleotides read TGTGCCAGCCTGGGACTAGCGGACTACAATGAGCAGTTCTTC. Its translation is CASLGLADYNEQFF.